What follows is one TCR beta chain and its context. As originally analysed: Reference gene primers were amplified, and this amplification served to estimate nucleated cell counts. The data were produced by immunoSEQ multiplex PCR, yet TCRdb's version contains in-frame clones alone and is incomplete. That table is the source of V, J and clone size, and D and trimming were worked out from the DNA. Of about 140,000 clones listed, approximately 89% are singletons. The data are from a study of blood T cell repertoires in COVID-19. Across the study: Whether acute or convalescent, the COVID-19 samples came from the United States, Italy and Spain.

Sequences were obtained from peripheral blood. This TCR came from a woman between 50 and 59 years old with acute or convalescent COVID-19.

The CDR3 DNA follows: TGTGCCAGCTCACCAAATTCCGGGATGAATAATTCACCCCTCCACTTT. Its protein is CASSPNSGMNNSPLHF. The V call is TRBV18, the J call TRBJ1-6, with D hard to call. CDR1 KGHSH and CDR2 LQKENI come from the germline V gene. The ends were cut back, 2 bases at V and 5 bases at J, with 13 bases in the middle. The CDR3 extends over 16 amino acids. Full variable domain (rest looked up from reference TRBV18 and TRBJ1-6): NAGVMQNPRHLVRRRGQEARLRCSPMKGHSHVYWYRQLPEEGLKFMVYLQKENIIDESGMPKERFSAEFPKEGPSILRIQQVVRGDSAAYFCASSPNSGMNNSPLHFGNGTRLTVT.